This T cell receptor (beta chain) was captured by sequencing in a study of blood T cell repertoires in COVID-19. Study background: Both acute and convalescent COVID-19 samples were obtained from the United States, Italy and Spain.

Generated by immunoSEQ multiplex PCR, the TCRdb table keeps only in-frame clones and is missing some. Counted here are approximately 200,000 clones, 75% to 90% occurring once; the ten biggest clones make up about 4%. Germline trimming cut 9 bases from V and 4 bases from J; bases unmatched to any gene: 2. The CDR3 is 11 residues long. Germline CDR1 KGHDR, CDR2 SFDVKD. Sample: PBMCs or T cells enriched from blood (not recorded which). This clonotype originated in a woman aged 30 to 39 who had been exposed to COVID-19. The chain is built from TRBV24-1 and TRBJ2-7, with 7 nucleotides matching TRBD1. The CDR3 region is CATGDSYEQYF. The DNA for the CDR3 is TGTGCCACCGGGGACAGTTACGAGCAGTACTTC.